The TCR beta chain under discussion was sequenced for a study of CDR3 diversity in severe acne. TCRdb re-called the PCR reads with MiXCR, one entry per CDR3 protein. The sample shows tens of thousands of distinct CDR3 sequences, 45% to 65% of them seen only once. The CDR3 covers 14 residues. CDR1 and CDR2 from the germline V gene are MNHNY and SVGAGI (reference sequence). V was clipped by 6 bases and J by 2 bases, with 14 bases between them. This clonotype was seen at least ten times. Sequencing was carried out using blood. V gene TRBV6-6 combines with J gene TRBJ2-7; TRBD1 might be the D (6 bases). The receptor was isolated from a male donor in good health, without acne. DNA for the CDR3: TGTGCCAGCAGCCGGACAGTGGAGCCCTACGAGCAGTACTTC. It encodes CASSRTVEPYEQYF.